The present T cell receptor beta chain was sequenced within a study of control samples from healthy donors and cancer patients. V lost 6 bases and J 1 base, leaving 9 bases between the germline ends. The V gene's germline CDR1 is SGHDN and CDR2 FVKESK. The CDR3 contains 13 residues. Only in-frame clones appear in the TCRdb table, and some are missing; sequencing was by immunoSEQ multiplex PCR. The data contain a few hundred thousand clones, more than 80% of them singletons. The table lists this clone with a few counts. V and J are TRBV14 and TRBJ1-1; D remains unclear. This receptor was identified in a man in his forties or fifties with head and neck cancer. What was sequenced was PBMCs. The DNA for the CDR3 is TGTGCCAGCAGTTTCACTGGGAACACTGAAGCTTTCTTT. Translation gives CASSFTGNTEAFF.